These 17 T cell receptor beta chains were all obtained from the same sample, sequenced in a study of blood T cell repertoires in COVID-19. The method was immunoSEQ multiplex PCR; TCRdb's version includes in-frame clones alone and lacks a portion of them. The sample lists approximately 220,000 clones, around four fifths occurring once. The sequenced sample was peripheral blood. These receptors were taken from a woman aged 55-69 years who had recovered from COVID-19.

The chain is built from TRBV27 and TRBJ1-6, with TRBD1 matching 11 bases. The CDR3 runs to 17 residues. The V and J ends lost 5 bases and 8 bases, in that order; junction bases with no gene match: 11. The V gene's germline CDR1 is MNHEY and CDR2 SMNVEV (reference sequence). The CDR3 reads CASSIPRGQGADSPLHF. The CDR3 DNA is TGTGCCAGCAGTATCCCCCGTGGACAGGGGGCGGATTCACCCCTCCACTTT.

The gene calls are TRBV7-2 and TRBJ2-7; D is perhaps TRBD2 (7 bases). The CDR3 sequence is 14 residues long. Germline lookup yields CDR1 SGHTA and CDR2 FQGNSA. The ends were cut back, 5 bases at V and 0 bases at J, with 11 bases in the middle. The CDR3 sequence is CASSKGGSSYEQYF. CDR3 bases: TGTGCCAGCAGCAAGGGGGGGAGCTCCTACGAGCAGTACTTC.

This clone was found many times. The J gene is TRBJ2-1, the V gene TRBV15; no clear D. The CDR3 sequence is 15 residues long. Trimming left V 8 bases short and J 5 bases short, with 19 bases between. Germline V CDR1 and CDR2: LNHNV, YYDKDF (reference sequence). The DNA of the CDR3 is TGTGCCACCCGCGGTCTGTACGGGTTTCACAATGAGCAGTTCTTC. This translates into CATRGLYGFHNEQFF.

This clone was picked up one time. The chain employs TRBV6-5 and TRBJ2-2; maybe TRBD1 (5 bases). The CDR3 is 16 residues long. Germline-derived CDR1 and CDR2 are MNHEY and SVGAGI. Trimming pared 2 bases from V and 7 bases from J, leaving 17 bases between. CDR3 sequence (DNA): TGTGCCAGCAGTTACAGGGGTGCGGAAGACTTCGGGGAGCTGTTTTTT. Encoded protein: CASSYRGAEDFGELFF.

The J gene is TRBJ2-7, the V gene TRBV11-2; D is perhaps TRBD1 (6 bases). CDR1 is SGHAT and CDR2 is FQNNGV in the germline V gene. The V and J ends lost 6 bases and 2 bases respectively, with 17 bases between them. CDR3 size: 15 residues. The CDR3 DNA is TGTGCCAGCAGAACACCTAGGGGGTCCCCCTACGAGCAGTACTTC. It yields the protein CASRTPRGSPYEQYF.

CDR3: CASSEALSGANVLTF. CDR3 in DNA: TGTGCCAGCAGTGAAGCGCTCTCTGGGGCCAACGTCCTGACTTTC. This chain links TRBV25-1 with TRBJ2-6; D is uncertain. Germline CDR1 is MGHDK and CDR2 is SYGVNS. The CDR3 is made up of 15 amino acids. With 2 bases removed from V and 0 bases from J, the gap between germline ends came to 5 bases.

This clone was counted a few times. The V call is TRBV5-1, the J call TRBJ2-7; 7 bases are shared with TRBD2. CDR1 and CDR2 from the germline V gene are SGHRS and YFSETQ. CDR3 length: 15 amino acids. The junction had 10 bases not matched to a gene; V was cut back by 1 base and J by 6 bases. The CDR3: CASSLTASGGGEQYF. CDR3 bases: TGCGCCAGCAGCTTGACGGCCTCCGGCGGGGGCGAGCAGTACTTC.

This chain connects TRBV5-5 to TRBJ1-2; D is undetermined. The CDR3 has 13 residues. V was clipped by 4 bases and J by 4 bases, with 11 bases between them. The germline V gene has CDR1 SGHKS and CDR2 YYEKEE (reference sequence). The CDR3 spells CASSISVTYGYTF. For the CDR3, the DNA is TGTGCCAGCAGCATCAGTGTTACCTATGGCTACACCTTC.

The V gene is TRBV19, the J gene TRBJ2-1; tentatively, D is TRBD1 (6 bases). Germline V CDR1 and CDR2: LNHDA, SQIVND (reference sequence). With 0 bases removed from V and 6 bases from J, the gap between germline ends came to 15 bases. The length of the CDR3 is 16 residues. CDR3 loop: CASSIESGRGANEQFF. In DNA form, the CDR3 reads TGTGCCAGTAGTATAGAGTCAGGCAGGGGAGCCAATGAGCAGTTCTTC. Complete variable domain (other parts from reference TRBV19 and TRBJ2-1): DGGITQSPKYLFRKEGQNVTLSCEQNLNHDAMYWYRQDPGQGLRLIYYSQIVNDFQKGDIAEGYSVSREKKESFPLTVTSAQKNPTAFYLCASSIESGRGANEQFFGPGTRLTVL.

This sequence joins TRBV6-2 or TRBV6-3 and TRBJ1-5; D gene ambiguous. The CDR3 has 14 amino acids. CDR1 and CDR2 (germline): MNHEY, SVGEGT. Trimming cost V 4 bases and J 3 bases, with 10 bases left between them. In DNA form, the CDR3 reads TGTGCCAGCAGTTCGGCCAGGTCCAATCAGCCCCAGCATTTT. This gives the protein CASSSARSNQPQHF.

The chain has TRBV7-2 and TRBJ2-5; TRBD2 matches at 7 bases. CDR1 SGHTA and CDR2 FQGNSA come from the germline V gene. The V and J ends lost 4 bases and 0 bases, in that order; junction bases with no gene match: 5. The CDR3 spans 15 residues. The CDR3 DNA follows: TGTGCCAGCAGCTGGGGGGGTGCGTACCAAGAGACCCAGTACTTC. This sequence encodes CASSWGGAYQETQYF. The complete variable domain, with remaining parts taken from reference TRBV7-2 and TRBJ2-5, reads GAGVSQSPSNKVTEKGKDVELRCDPISGHTALYWYRQSLGQGLEFLIYFQGNSAPDKSGLPSDRFSAERTGGSVSTLTIQRTQQEDSAVYLCASSWGGAYQETQYFGPGTRLLVL.

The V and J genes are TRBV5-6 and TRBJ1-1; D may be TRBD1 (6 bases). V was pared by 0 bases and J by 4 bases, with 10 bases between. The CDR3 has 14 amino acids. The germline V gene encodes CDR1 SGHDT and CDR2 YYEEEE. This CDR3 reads CASSLGRGGTEAFF. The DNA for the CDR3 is TGTGCCAGCAGCTTGGGGCGAGGGGGCACTGAAGCTTTCTTT.

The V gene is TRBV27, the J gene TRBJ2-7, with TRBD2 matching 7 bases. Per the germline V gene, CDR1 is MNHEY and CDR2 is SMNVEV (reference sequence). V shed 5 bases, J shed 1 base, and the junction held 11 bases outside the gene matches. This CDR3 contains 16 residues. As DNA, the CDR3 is TGTGCCAGCAGTCCGCGGTTTAGCGGGTTTTCCTACGAGCAGTACTTC. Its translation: CASSPRFSGFSYEQYF.

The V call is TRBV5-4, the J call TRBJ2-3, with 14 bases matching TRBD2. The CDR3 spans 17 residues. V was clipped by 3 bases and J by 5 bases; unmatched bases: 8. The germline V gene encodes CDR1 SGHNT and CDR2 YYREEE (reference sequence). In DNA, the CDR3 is TGTGCCAGCAGCTCGGGACTAGCGGGGGACCTCAGAGATACGCAGTATTTT. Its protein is CASSSGLAGDLRDTQYF.

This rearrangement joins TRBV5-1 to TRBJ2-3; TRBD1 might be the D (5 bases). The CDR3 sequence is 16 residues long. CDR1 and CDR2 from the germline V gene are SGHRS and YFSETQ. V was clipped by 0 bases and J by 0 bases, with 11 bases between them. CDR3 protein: CASSLEPPGSTDTQYF. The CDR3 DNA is TGCGCCAGCAGCTTGGAGCCCCCAGGGAGCACAGATACGCAGTATTTT. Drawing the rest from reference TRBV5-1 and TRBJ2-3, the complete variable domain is KAGVTQTPRYLIKTRGQQVTLSCSPISGHRSVSWYQQTPGQGLQFLFEYFSETQRNKGNFPGRFSGRQFSNSRSEMNVSTLELGDSALYLCASSLEPPGSTDTQYFGPGTRLTVL.

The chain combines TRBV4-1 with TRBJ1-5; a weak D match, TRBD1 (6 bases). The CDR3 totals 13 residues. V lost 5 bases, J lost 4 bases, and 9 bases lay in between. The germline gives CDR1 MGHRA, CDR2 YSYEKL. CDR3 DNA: TGCGCCAGCAGCAGCAGGGGAAATCAGCCCCAGCATTTT. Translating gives CASSSRGNQPQHF.

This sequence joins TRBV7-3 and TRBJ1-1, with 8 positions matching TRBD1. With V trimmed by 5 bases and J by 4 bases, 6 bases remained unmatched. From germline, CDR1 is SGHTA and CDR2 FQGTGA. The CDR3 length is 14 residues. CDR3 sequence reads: CASSPQGAGTEAFF. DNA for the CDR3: TGTGCCAGCAGCCCCCAGGGGGCTGGCACTGAAGCTTTCTTT.